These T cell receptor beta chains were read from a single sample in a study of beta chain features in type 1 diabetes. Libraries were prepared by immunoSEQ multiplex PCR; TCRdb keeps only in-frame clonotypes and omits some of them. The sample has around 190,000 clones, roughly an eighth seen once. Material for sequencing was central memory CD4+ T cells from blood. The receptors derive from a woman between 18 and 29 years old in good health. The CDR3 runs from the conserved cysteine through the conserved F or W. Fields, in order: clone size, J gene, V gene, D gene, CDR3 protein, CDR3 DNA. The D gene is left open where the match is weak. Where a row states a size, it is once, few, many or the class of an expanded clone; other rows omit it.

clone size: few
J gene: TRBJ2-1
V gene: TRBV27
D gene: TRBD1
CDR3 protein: CASSPQGLADNEQFF
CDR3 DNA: TGTGCCAGCAGTCCACAGGGGCTTGCTGACAATGAGCAGTTCTTC

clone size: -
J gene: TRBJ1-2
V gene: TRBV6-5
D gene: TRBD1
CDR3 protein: CASSYDDRVGYTF
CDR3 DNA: TGTGCCAGCAGTTACGATGACAGGGTTGGCTACACCTTC

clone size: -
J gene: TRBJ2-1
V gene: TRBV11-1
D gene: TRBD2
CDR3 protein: CASSPRALAGAGNEQFF
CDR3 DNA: TGTGCCAGCAGCCCCAGAGCTCTAGCGGGAGCCGGTAATGAGCAGTTCTTC

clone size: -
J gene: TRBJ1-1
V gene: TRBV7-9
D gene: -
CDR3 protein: CASSSGGGDTEAFF
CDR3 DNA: TGTGCCAGCAGCTCGGGGGGAGGAGACACTGAAGCTTTCTTT

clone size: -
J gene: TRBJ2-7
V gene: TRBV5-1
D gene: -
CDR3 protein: CASRGAVGGEQYF
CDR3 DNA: TGCGCCAGCAGAGGAGCAGTCGGAGGCGAGCAGTACTTC

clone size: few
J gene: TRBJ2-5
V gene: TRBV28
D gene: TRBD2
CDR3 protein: CASRGTLSGLVMAQYF
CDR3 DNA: TGTGCCAGCAGGGGGACACTCTCGGGACTAGTAATGGCCCAGTACTTC

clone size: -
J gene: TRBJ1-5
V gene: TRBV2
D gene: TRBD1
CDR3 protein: CASSVQGALQPQHF
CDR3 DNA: TGTGCCAGCAGCGTGCAGGGGGCCCTTCAGCCCCAGCATTTT

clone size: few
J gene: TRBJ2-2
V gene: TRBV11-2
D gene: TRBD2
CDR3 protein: CASSFRRRGLAGTGELFF
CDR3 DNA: TGTGCCAGCAGCTTCCGCCGACGGGGACTAGCGGGAACCGGGGAGCTGTTTTTT

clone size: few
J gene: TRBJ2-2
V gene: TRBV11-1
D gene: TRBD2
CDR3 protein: CASSSVGGRADGELFF
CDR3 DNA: TGTGCCAGCAGCTCCGTGGGCGGGAGGGCCGACGGGGAGCTGTTTTTT

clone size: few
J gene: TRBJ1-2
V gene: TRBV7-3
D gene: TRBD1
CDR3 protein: CASSKTGGTGYTF
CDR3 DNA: TGTGCCAGCAGCAAAACAGGGGGCACTGGCTACACCTTC